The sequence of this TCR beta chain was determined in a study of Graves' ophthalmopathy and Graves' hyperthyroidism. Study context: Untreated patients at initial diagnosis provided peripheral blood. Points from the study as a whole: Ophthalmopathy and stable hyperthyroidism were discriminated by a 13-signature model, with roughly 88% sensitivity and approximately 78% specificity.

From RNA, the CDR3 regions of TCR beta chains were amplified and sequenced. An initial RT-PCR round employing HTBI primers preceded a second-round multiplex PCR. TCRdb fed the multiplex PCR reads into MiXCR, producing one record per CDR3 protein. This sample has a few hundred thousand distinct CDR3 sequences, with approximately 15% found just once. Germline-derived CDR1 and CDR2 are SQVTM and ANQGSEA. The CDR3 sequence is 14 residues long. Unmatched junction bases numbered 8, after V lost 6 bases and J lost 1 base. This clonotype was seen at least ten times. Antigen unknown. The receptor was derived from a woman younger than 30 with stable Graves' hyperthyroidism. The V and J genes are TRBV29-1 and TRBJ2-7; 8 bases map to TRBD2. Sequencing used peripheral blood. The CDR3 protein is CSVFDPGGSYEQYF. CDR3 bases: TGCAGCGTATTTGACCCGGGAGGGTCCTACGAGCAGTACTTC.